The 22 T cell receptor beta chains presented below share a single source sample, sequenced in a study of cytomegalovirus exposure and HLA in healthy donors. Profiling relied on immunoSEQ multiplex PCR, and the TCRdb table lists in-frame clones only, not all of them. The sample contains about 220,000 clones, approximately 90% of which appear only once. The specimen sequenced was PBMCs. Every receptor here comes from a young man in good health and CMV-seronegative.

The chain is built from TRBV4-2 and TRBJ2-7; 7 nucleotides line up with TRBD1. CDR1 and CDR2 (germline): LGHNA, YNFKEQ. The V gene end was trimmed by 2 bases and the J gene end by 7 bases; junction bases not matched to a gene: 26. This CDR3 contains 20 residues. The CDR3 loop is CASSQPHLVPGQPISGEQYF. The CDR3 DNA reads as TGTGCCAGCAGCCAACCACACCTCGTCCCGGGACAGCCTATCTCGGGGGAGCAGTACTTC.

V gene TRBV4-1 combines with J gene TRBJ2-1, with 10 positions matching TRBD2. The junction had 5 bases not matched to a gene; V was cut back by 0 bases and J by 9 bases. Germline V gene lookup returns CDR1 MGHRA and CDR2 YSYEKL. The CDR3 totals 15 residues. CDR3 in amino acids: CASSQDRLAGAEQFF. The CDR3 DNA sequence: TGCGCCAGCAGCCAAGACCGGCTAGCGGGGGCTGAGCAGTTCTTC.

This rearrangement joins TRBV10-3 to TRBJ1-6, with 8 nucleotides matching TRBD1. Losses at the gene ends were 2 bases for V and 15 bases for J; bases not matched to a gene: 15. This CDR3 has 16 amino acids. The germline V gene has CDR1 ENHRY and CDR2 SYGVKD. Here the CDR3 reads CAISEAAGTGYLLLHF. CDR3 coding DNA: TGTGCCATCAGTGAGGCGGCGGGGACAGGATATTTACTCCTCCACTTT.

This chain joins TRBV27 and TRBJ2-2, with 7 positions matching TRBD2. The V gene's germline CDR1 is MNHEY and CDR2 SMNVEV (reference sequence). V shed 5 bases and J 5 bases; nucleotides not matched to a gene: 5. There are 14 residues in the CDR3. CDR3 in amino acids: CASSHRLATGELFF. The CDR3 nucleotides read TGTGCCAGCAGTCATCGACTAGCTACCGGGGAGCTGTTTTTT.

The chain uses TRBV4-2 and TRBJ2-7; tentative D call: TRBD1 (5 bases). In germline, CDR1 is LGHNA, CDR2 YNFKEQ. V lost 4 bases and J 1 base, leaving 20 bases between the germline ends. This CDR3 region has 17 residues. CDR3 nucleotide sequence: TGTGCCAGCAGCCGCAAGGGGTCATCCGACAAGTCCTACGAGCAGTACTTC. Translated, it gives CASSRKGSSDKSYEQYF.

V is TRBV28 and J is TRBJ1-2; D remains unclear. The V end lost 7 bases, the J end lost 3 bases, and 9 bases lay between the germline ends. The germline V gene encodes CDR1 MDHEN and CDR2 SYDVKM. This CDR3 is built from 12 residues. The CDR3 DNA reads TGTGCCAGCAACGAGGGAGACTATGGCTACACCTTC. Encoded protein: CASNEGDYGYTF.

The chain employs TRBV6-5 and TRBJ2-7, with TRBD1 matching over 12 bases. CDR1 is MNHEY, CDR2 SVGAGI, per germline. This CDR3 has 14 amino acids. V was pared by 9 bases and J by 3 bases, with 6 bases of the junction left unmatched. CDR3 sequence (DNA): TGTGCCAGACCGGGACAGGGGGCCTTCTACGAGCAGTACTTC. Amino acids: CARPGQGAFYEQYF.

The chain employs TRBV7-9 and TRBJ1-5; D is uncertain. The V gene's germline CDR1 is SEHNR and CDR2 FQNEAQ (reference sequence). The CDR3 covers 16 residues. V shed 5 bases and J shed 0 bases, with 14 bases lying between them. The DNA for the CDR3 is TGTGCCAGCAGCCCCCCGTGGCACCTTAGCAATCAGCCCCAGCATTTT. Its translation: CASSPPWHLSNQPQHF.

V and J are TRBV7-8 and TRBJ2-3, with D unresolved. Germline-derived CDR1 and CDR2 are SGHVS and FQNEAQ. Trimming took off 5 bases at V and 0 bases at J, with 12 bases between the two ends. The CDR3 is 15 residues long. CDR3 DNA sequence: TGTGCCAGCAGCCACCATCGAGGTAGCACAGATACGCAGTATTTT. It translates to CASSHHRGSTDTQYF.

This clone was picked up a small number of times. The gene calls are TRBV28 and TRBJ1-5; 11 bases align to TRBD1. This CDR3 has 17 residues. The trim removed 2 bases at V and 3 bases at J, leaving 6 bases unmatched. Looked up from germline, CDR1 is MDHEN and CDR2 is SYDVKM. The CDR3 coding sequence is TGTGCCAGCAGTTTACTTGGGACAGGGGGAAACAATCAGCCCCAGCATTTT. The encoded protein is CASSLLGTGGNNQPQHF.

The genes are TRBV9 and TRBJ2-1; D gene unclear. The CDR3 has 13 amino acids. Germline assignment: CDR1 SGDLS and CDR2 YYNGEE. V was clipped by 0 bases and J by 8 bases, with 9 bases between them. CDR3 loop: CASSVDPGDEQFF. The CDR3 bases are TGTGCCAGCAGCGTAGATCCAGGCGATGAGCAGTTCTTC.

This chain joins TRBV6-1 and TRBJ1-4; TRBD1 aligns across 8 bases. With 8 bases clipped from V and 0 bases from J, the junction kept 5 bases outside the gene matches. From germline, CDR1 is MNHNS and CDR2 SASEGT. There are 15 residues in the CDR3. The CDR3 region is CASRRGPATNEKLFF. CDR3 DNA sequence: TGTGCCAGCCGCAGGGGGCCTGCAACTAATGAAAAACTGTTTTTT.

This chain uses TRBV4-1 with TRBJ2-7; possible D gene TRBD1, 6 bases. Germline assignment: CDR1 MGHRA and CDR2 YSYEKL. Trimming cost V 5 bases and J 0 bases, with 14 bases left between them. The CDR3 length is 15 residues. As DNA, the CDR3 is TGCGCCAGCAGCTCTCGACAAGGGGGCTCCTACGAGCAGTACTTC. Amino acids: CASSSRQGGSYEQYF.

The chain links TRBV20-1 to TRBJ2-1; D gene ambiguous. Deletions cut 6 bases from V and 7 bases from J, with 7 bases between. Looked up from germline, CDR1 is DFQATT and CDR2 is SNEGSKA (reference sequence). The CDR3 sequence is 10 residues long. As DNA, the CDR3 is TGCAGTGCCCGCCGGAATGAGCAGTTCTTC. The encoded protein is CSARRNEQFF.

The chain employs TRBV2 and TRBJ1-2, with a possible D match to TRBD1 (5 bases). The V and J ends lost 6 bases and 4 bases respectively, with 18 bases between them. The CDR3 loop spans 15 amino acids. Looked up from germline, CDR1 is SNHLY and CDR2 is FYNNEI. In DNA, the CDR3 is TGTGCCAGCAGAGGCATCAGGGAAACCTTCTATGGCTACACCTTC. It specifies CASRGIRETFYGYTF.

The V gene is TRBV7-2, the J gene TRBJ2-1; D may be TRBD2 (5 bases). V dropped 1 base and J dropped 9 bases, with 10 bases sitting between them. The germline gives CDR1 SGHTA, CDR2 FQGNSA. CDR3 length: 13 amino acids. CDR3 sequence reads: CASSLVSSGEQFF. Written as DNA, the CDR3 is TGTGCCAGCAGCTTAGTCTCGAGCGGTGAGCAGTTCTTC.

The chain joins TRBV5-1 to TRBJ2-2; no clear D. This CDR3 has 13 residues. The germline V gene encodes CDR1 SGHRS and CDR2 YFSETQ. V shed 4 bases and J shed 0 bases, with 4 bases lying between them. Here the CDR3 DNA reads TGCGCCAGCAGCCCGGCGAACACCGGGGAGCTGTTTTTT. Encoded protein: CASSPANTGELFF.

The CDR3 here is CASSPGQGSSYEQYF. CDR3 in DNA: TGTGCCAGCAGTCCGGGACAGGGGTCCTCCTACGAGCAGTACTTC. The chain is built from TRBV6-6 and TRBJ2-7; 10 bases line up with TRBD1. J lost 0 bases, V lost 5 bases, and 4 bases had no gene match. This CDR3 is 15 amino acids long. Germline V gene data show CDR1 as MNHNY and CDR2 as SVGAGI (reference sequence).

The V and J genes are TRBV7-9 and TRBJ2-7, with 8 bases that match TRBD2. This CDR3 contains 14 residues. V dropped 1 base and J dropped 2; count of bases not matched to a gene: 1. The germline CDR1 and CDR2 sequences are SEHNR and FQNEAQ (reference sequence). CDR3 sequence reads: CASSLEAGAYEQYF. CDR3 nucleotides: TGTGCCAGCAGCTTAGAAGCGGGGGCCTACGAGCAGTACTTC.

This sequence joins TRBV11-2 and TRBJ1-2; D perhaps matches TRBD1 (6 bases). CDR1 is SGHAT and CDR2 is FQNNGV in the germline V gene. V lost 4 bases and J 0 bases, leaving 15 bases between the germline ends. The CDR3 contains 16 residues. The CDR3 spells CASSSLQGSANYGYTF. Here the CDR3 DNA reads TGTGCCAGCAGCTCCCTACAGGGTTCGGCTAACTATGGCTACACCTTC.

Notes on this clone: An end of the junction does not agree with germline; a read error may underlie this. This chain links TRBV11-2 with TRBJ2-1, with a possible D match to TRBD2 (7 bases). This CDR3 region has 17 residues. CDR1 is SGHAT and CDR2 is FQNNGV in the germline V gene. The CDR3 loop is CASTLGERGDYYNEQFF. The CDR3 coding sequence is TGTGCCAGCACCTTAGGAGAAAGGGGGGACTATTACAATGAGCAGTTCTTC.

The chain couples TRBV7-3 to TRBJ2-1; D is undetermined. This CDR3 is 13 amino acids long. V was trimmed by 4 bases and J by 6 bases, leaving 10 bases between them. Looked up from germline, CDR1 is SGHTA and CDR2 is FQGTGA. The CDR3 bases are TGTGCCAGCAGCTCCTACCCTCGCAATGAGCAGTTCTTC. As protein: CASSSYPRNEQFF.